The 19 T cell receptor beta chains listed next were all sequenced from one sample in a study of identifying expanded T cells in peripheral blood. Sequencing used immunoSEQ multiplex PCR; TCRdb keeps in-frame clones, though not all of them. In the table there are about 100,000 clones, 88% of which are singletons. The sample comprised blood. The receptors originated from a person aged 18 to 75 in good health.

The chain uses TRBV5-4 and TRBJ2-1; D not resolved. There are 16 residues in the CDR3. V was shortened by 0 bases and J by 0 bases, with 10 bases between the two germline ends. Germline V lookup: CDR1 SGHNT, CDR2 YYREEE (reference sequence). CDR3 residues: CASSLGLKSSYNEQFF. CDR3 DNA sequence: TGTGCCAGCAGCTTGGGGCTCAAAAGCTCCTACAATGAGCAGTTCTTC.

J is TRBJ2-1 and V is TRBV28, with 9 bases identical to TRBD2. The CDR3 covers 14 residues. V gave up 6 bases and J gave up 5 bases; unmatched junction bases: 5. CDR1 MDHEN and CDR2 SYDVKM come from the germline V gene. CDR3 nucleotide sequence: TGTGCCAGCAGGGATAGCGGGGGAAACAATGAGCAGTTCTTC. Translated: CASRDSGGNNEQFF.

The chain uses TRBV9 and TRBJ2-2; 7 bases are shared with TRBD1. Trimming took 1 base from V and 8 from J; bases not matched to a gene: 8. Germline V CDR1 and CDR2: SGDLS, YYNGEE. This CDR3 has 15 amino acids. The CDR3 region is CASSVRTGFGGELFF. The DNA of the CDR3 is TGTGCCAGCAGCGTACGGACAGGCTTTGGGGGGGAGCTGTTTTTT.

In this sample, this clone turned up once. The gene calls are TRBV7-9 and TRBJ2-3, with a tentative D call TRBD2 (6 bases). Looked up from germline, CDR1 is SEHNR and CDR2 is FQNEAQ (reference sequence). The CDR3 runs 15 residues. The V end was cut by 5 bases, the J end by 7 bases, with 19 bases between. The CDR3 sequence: CASSGIREAAYTQYF. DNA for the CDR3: TGTGCCAGCAGCGGCATAAGGGAGGCGGCCTATACGCAGTATTTT.

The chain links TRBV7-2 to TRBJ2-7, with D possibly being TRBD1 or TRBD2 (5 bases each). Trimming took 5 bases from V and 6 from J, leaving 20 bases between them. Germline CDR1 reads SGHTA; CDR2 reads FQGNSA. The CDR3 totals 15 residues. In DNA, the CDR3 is TGTGCCAGCAGCCCCCGGGACGTCGGATCCCTCGAGCAGTACTTC. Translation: CASSPRDVGSLEQYF. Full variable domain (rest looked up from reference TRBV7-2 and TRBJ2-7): GAGVSQSPSNKVTEKGKDVELRCDPISGHTALYWYRQSLGQGLEFLIYFQGNSAPDKSGLPSDRFSAERTGGSVSTLTIQRTQQEDSAVYLCASSPRDVGSLEQYFGPGTRLTVT.

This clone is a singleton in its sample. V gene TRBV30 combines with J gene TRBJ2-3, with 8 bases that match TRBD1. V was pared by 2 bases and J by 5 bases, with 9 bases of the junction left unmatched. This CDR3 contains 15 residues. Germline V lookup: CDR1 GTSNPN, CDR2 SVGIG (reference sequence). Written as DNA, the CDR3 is TGTGCCTGGAGTTATAGAGGGACAGGCCTAGATACGCAGTATTTT. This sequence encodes CAWSYRGTGLDTQYF.

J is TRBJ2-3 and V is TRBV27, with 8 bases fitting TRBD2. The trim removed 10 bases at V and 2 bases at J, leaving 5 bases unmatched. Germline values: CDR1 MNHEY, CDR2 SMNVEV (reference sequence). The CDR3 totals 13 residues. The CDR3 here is CATGGAPTDTQYF. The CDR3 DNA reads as TGTGCCACCGGGGGGGCCCCCACAGATACGCAGTATTTT.

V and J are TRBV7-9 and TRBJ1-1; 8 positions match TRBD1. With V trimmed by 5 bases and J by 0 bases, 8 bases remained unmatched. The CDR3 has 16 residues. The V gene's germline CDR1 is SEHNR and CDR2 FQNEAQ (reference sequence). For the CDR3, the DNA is TGTGCCAGCAGCGTAAGACAGGGGCTAATGAACACTGAAGCTTTCTTT. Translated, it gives CASSVRQGLMNTEAFF.

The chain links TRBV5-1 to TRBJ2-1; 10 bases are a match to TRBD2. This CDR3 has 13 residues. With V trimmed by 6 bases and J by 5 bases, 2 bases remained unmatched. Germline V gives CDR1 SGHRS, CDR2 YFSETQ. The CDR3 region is CASNGLADNEQFF. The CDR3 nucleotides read TGCGCCAGCAACGGACTAGCGGACAATGAGCAGTTCTTC.

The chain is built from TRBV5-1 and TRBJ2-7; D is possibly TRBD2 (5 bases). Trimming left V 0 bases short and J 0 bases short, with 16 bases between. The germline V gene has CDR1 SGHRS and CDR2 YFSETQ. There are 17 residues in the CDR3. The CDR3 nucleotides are TGCGCCAGCAGCTTGGCCTCCCAGAGGGCCTTCTCCTACGAGCAGTACTTC. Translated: CASSLASQRAFSYEQYF.

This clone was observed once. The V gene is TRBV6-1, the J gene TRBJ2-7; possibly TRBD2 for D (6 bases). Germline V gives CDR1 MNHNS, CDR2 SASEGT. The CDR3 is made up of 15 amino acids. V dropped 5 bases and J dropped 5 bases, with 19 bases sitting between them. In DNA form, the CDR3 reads TGTGCCAGCAGTAAAGAGACGGGAGCGTCGCACGAGCAGTACTTC. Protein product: CASSKETGASHEQYF.

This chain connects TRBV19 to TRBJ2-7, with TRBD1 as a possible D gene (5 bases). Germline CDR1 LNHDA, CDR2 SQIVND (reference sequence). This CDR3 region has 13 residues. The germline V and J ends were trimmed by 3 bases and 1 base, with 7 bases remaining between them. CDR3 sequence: CASSIQGSYEQYF. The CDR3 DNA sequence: TGTGCCAGTAGTATCCAGGGATCCTACGAGCAGTACTTC.

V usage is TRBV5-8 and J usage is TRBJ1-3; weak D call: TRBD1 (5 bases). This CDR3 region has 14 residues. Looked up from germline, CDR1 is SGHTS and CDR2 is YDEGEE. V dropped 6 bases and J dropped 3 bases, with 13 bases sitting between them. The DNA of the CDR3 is TGTGCCAGCACCGCGGGGGTGCTTGGAAACACCATATATTTT. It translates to CASTAGVLGNTIYF.

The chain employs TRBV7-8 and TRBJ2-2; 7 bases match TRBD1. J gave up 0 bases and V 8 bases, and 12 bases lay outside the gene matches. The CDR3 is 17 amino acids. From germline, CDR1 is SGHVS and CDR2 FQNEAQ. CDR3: CASLSGGLIANTGELFF. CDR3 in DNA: TGTGCCAGCTTATCAGGGGGATTAATAGCGAACACCGGGGAGCTGTTTTTT.

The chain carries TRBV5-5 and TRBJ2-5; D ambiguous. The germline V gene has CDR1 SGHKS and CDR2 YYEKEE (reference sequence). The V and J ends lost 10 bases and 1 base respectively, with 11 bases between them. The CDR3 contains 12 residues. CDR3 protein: CAAGRSQETQYF. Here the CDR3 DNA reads TGTGCCGCCGGGCGGAGCCAAGAGACCCAGTACTTC.

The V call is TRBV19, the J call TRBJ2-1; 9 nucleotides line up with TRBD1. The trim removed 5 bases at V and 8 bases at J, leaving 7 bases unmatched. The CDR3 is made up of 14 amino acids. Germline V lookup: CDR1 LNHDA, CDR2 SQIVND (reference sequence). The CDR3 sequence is CASSGGQGSDEQFF. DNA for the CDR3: TGTGCCAGTAGTGGGGGACAGGGTAGCGATGAGCAGTTCTTC.

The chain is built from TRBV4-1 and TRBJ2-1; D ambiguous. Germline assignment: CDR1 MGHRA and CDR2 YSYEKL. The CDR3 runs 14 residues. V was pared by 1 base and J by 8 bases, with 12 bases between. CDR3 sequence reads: CASSQVGRSDEQFF. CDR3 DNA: TGCGCCAGCAGCCAAGTTGGCAGATCGGATGAGCAGTTCTTC.

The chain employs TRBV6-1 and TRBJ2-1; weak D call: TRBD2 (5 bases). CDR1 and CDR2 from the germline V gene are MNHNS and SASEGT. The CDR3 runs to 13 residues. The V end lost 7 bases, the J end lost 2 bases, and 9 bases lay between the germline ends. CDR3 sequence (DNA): TGTGCCAGCAATCCGGGGACCTACAATGAGCAGTTCTTC. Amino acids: CASNPGTYNEQFF.

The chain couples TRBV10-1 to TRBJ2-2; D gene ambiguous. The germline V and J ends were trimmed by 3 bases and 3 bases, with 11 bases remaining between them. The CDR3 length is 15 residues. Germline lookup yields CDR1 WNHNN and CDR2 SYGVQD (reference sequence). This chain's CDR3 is CASSEVGYDTGELFF. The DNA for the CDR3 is TGCGCCAGCAGTGAAGTGGGGTATGACACCGGGGAGCTGTTTTTT.